The rows below give T cell receptor beta chains drawn from one sample of a study of response to subunit inactivated influenza vaccine. TCRdb reprocessed the RT-PCR reads with MiXCR, giving one entry per CDR3 protein. Of hundreds of thousands of distinct CDR3 sequences listed, about 14% are singletons. This specimen was PBMCs from blood, taken around 14 days before vaccination. The receptors stem from a man aged 45-60 years who received an inactivated influenza vaccine. Both conserved end residues are part of each CDR3. A D gene is named only where the DNA matches it firmly. Part of the rows lack a size; the others show once, few, many or a class for expanded clones.

size	V	D	J	DNA	CDR3
-	TRBV20-1	TRBD2	TRBJ2-7	TGCAGTGCTAGTAGTAGCGGGAGAACCGGGACTGCCCACGAGCAGTACTTC	CSASSSGRTGTAHEQYF
many	TRBV28	TRBD2	TRBJ2-3	TGTGCCAGCAGTTTCTCGGCGGGAGCAGATACGCAGTATTTT	CASSFSAGADTQYF
-	TRBV29-1	-	TRBJ2-7	TGCAGCGTTGGCTACGTCACCGGCTACGAGCAGTACTTC	CSVGYVTGYEQYF
-	TRBV5-4	-	TRBJ2-7	TGTGCCAGCAGCTTGGATAGACTGCGAGAGCAGTACTTC	CASSLDRLREQYF
-	TRBV6-5	-	TRBJ2-7	TGTGCCAGCAGTTACTCGGCCCGGGGGTCCGAGCAGTACTTC	CASSYSARGSEQYF
-	TRBV20-1	TRBD1	TRBJ1-2	TGCAGTGCTGAGATTATCGGACAGGTCTATGGCTACACCTTC	CSAEIIGQVYGYTF
few	TRBV27	-	TRBJ2-5	TGTGCCAGCAGTACCCGGGTAGGGGAGACCCAGTACTTC	CASSTRVGETQYF
few	TRBV21-1	-	TRBJ1-5	TGTGCCAGCAGCAAAGCCAAGGTCGGCCACAGCAATCAGCCCCAGCATTTT	CASSKAKVGHSNQPQHF
-	TRBV4-2	TRBD2	TRBJ2-1	TGTGCCAGCAGCGATAGCGGGGGGGCCGCCAATGAGCAGTTCTTC	CASSDSGGAANEQFF
-	TRBV28	-	TRBJ1-1	TGTGCCAGCATGCAGAGCGGCACTGAAGCTTTCTTT	CASMQSGTEAFF
-	TRBV3-1	-	TRBJ2-7	TGTGCCAGCAGCCAGCCCGCAGGGTCTCGCCACGAGCAGTACTTC	CASSQPAGSRHEQYF
many	TRBV4-3	TRBD2	TRBJ2-2	TGCGCCAGCAGCCAAGGAATCGGGGGGAGGGCCACCGGGGAGCTGTTTTTT	CASSQGIGGRATGELFF
few	TRBV5-1	-	TRBJ2-2	TGCGCCAGCAGCTTGGGCGGGGGCCACACCGGGGAGCTGTTTTTT	CASSLGGGHTGELFF
few	TRBV7-8	-	TRBJ2-2	TGTGCCAGCAGCACCGAGGTTCAGTACACCGGGGAGCTGTTTTTT	CASSTEVQYTGELFF
few	TRBV7-9	TRBD2	TRBJ2-5	TGTGCCAGCAGCCCTGGAAGGGCGGGGGGTCAAGAGACCCAGTACTTC	CASSPGRAGGQETQYF
-	TRBV4-2	TRBD2	TRBJ2-3	TGTGCCAGCAGCCTGACTAGCGGGGGGACCAACCCCTACACAGATACGCAGTATTTT	CASSLTSGGTNPYTDTQYF
many	TRBV4-1	-	TRBJ1-1	TGCGCCAGCAGCCAAGTCGTGTCTACGGATCTGAACACTGAAGCTTTCTTT	CASSQVVSTDLNTEAFF
many	TRBV29-1	-	TRBJ2-5	TGCAGCGTTGATCGGGGGCGGGAGACCCAGTACTTC	CSVDRGRETQYF
-	TRBV6-1	-	TRBJ2-5	TGTGCCAGCAGAAAGAGCGAGGTTCAAGAGACCCAGTACTTC	CASRKSEVQETQYF
-	TRBV18	-	TRBJ1-5	TGTGCCAGCTCACCTGAGGGTTATCAGCCCCAGCATTTT	CASSPEGYQPQHF
few	TRBV2	TRBD1	TRBJ2-1	TGTGCCAGCTCTAAGGGACAGCGACTCAACAATGAGCAGTTCTTC	CASSKGQRLNNEQFF
few	TRBV28	-	TRBJ1-1	TGTGCCAGCAACTTGGGGGGATTTGGGAGGGAAGCTTTCTTT	CASNLGGFGREAFF
-	TRBV5-1	TRBD1	TRBJ2-5	TGCGCCAGCAGCTGGGGGACAGCCCGGCCGACCCAGTACTTC	CASSWGTARPTQYF
-	TRBV20-1	TRBD1	TRBJ2-7	TGCAGTGCTAGGTCCCGGGACAGGGGGCCGGGGGAGCAGTACTTC	CSARSRDRGPGEQYF
once	TRBV3-1	-	TRBJ2-2	TGTGCCAGCACCCGGGGGGCTAATACCGGGGAGCTGTTTTTT	CASTRGANTGELFF
few	TRBV2	TRBD1	TRBJ2-1	TGTGCCAGCAGTGCCCGGACAGGGTGGAACAATGAGCAGTTCTTC	CASSARTGWNNEQFF
few	TRBV19	TRBD1	TRBJ1-1	TGTGCCAGTAGTATTGTGGGGACAGCGAACACTGAAGCTTTCTTT	CASSIVGTANTEAFF
few	TRBV12-3/TRBV12-4	-	TRBJ2-7	TGTGCCAGCAGTACGCCGGAGCAGATCTACGAGCAGTACTTC	CASSTPEQIYEQYF
many	TRBV5-1	-	TRBJ2-3	TGCGCCAGCAGCTTGGCGGGGGTTCGGACAGATACGCAGTATTTT	CASSLAGVRTDTQYF
-	TRBV20-1	TRBD1	TRBJ2-5	TGCAGTGCCGCACAGGGGGCGGGAGAGACCCAGTACTTC	CSAAQGAGETQYF
-	TRBV20-1	TRBD1	TRBJ2-7	TGCAGTGCCATCAAACCCCAGGGGGCCTACGAGCAGTACTTC	CSAIKPQGAYEQYF
few	TRBV7-3	TRBD2	TRBJ2-2	TGTGCCAGCGGGACTAGCGGTAACACCGGGGAGCTGTTTTTT	CASGTSGNTGELFF